A single T cell receptor beta chain is shown here with its context. The source of the sample is a study of T cells after yellow fever vaccination. Germline assignment: CDR1 LNHNV and CDR2 YYDKDF (reference sequence). Germline trimming cut 0 bases from V and 3 bases from J; bases unmatched to any gene: 8. This CDR3 comprises 16 residues. TCRdb passed the 5' RACE reads through MiXCR, listing each CDR3 protein once. The table lists 350,000 to 450,000 distinct CDR3 sequences, about 19% of them singletons. Sequenced here: PBMCs, sampled before the yellow fever booster vaccination. V is TRBV15 and J is TRBJ2-7, with 7 bases identical to TRBD1. This TCR was sampled from a man younger than 35 who received the YFV17D yellow fever vaccine. As DNA, the CDR3 is TGTGCCACCAGCAGAGATGGGGTCAGGGGGATCTACGAGCAGTACTTC. It encodes CATSRDGVRGIYEQYF. The complete variable domain, with remaining parts taken from reference TRBV15 and TRBJ2-7, reads DAMVIQNPRYQVTQFGKPVTLSCSQTLNHNVMYWYQQKSSQAPKLLFHYYDKDFNNEADTPDNFQSRRPNTSFCFLDIRSPGLGDTAMYLCATSRDGVRGIYEQYFGPGTRLTVT.